This T cell receptor (beta chain) appears in the sequencing data of a study of CD8 T cells in Susac syndrome. With random hexamers, roughly 0.45 to 1 ug RNA was reverse transcribed. The TCR beta CDR3 was amplified by immunoSEQ multiplex PCR across 54 Vbeta, 13 Jbeta. Via MiXCR, TCRdb re-called the immunoSEQ multiplex PCR reads, giving one row per CDR3 protein. The sample lists under 550,000 distinct CDR3 sequences, more than 80% occurring once. The multiple sclerosis controls were treatment-naive patients, and their relapsing-remitting disease was stable or active. Negative isolation yielded CD8+ and CD4+ T cells; FACS enriched TEMRA cells. Trimming cost V 3 bases and J 4 bases, with 10 bases left between them. The CDR3 contains 13 residues. Germline values: CDR1 LNHDA, CDR2 SQIVND (reference sequence).

The chain uses TRBV19 and TRBJ2-7, with D perhaps matching TRBD2 (5 bases). Sequenced sample: CD8+ T cells from PBMCs. The TCR comes from a human donor with multiple sclerosis. In DNA form, the CDR3 reads TGTGCCAGTAGTATTGAAACGGGATACGAGCAGTACTTC. Protein: CASSIETGYEQYF.